This record concerns one TCR beta chain sequence. The authors' processing: Cell counts per sample came from amplifying reference gene primers. Data came from immunoSEQ multiplex PCR; TCRdb stores just in-frame clones and leaves some out. That table gives V, J and clone size, and the DNA gave D and trimming. Of approximately 90,000 clones detected, around 85% appear once; the ten largest clones hold about 10%. This specimen comes from a study of blood T cell repertoires in COVID-19. The wider study: Acute and convalescent COVID-19 samples came from the United States, Italy and Spain.

This CDR3 has 13 amino acids. Trimming at V came to 5 bases and at J to 6 bases, leaving 5 bases not matched to a gene. Per the germline V gene, CDR1 is LNHNV and CDR2 is YYDKDF (reference sequence). This receptor was taken from a man aged 70-80 years with acute or convalescent COVID-19. The chain combines TRBV15 with TRBJ2-3; 7 bases fit TRBD2. Sequenced sample: peripheral blood. The CDR3 DNA follows: TGTGCCACCAGCTCGCTCGGGGGGGATACGCAGTATTTT. Protein sequence: CATSSLGGDTQYF.